This T cell receptor beta chain is from a study of T cell repertoires in aging, cancer and after chemotherapy. Study-level background: Clear clonal overlap appeared across healthy donor samples taken over several months to years. Study-wide results and limits: Loss of evenness, beyond lost richness, contributed to age-related TCR diversity decline in cancer patients. In each cancer cohort, median generation probability increased across chemotherapy, suggesting thymic output rebounded.

Amplification of TCR beta used genomic DNA extracted from peripheral blood. CDR1 is DFQATT, CDR2 SNEGSKA, per germline (reference sequence). The CDR3 is 11 residues long. With V trimmed by 7 bases and J by 5 bases, 3 bases remained unmatched. Rearranged V-D-J TRB sequences were amplified with a mixed TRB-A/B primer pool. Each CDR3 protein gets one entry after TCRdb re-called the multiplex PCR reads with MiXCR. The sample lists roughly 6,800 distinct CDR3 sequences, around 36% occurring once. In the case of this clonotype: Antigen: not known.

The gene calls are TRBV20-1 and TRBJ2-5; 8 bases are shared with TRBD2. Source material: blood. This sequence was found in a human donor in good health. The CDR3 DNA is TGCAGTGTTCGGGAGGGGGAGACCCAGTACTTC. It codes for CSVREGETQYF.